This is a list of T cell receptor beta chains from one sample in a study of T cells in Graves' hyperthyroidism and ophthalmopathy. TCRdb reanalysed the multiplex PCR reads using MiXCR and keeps one entry per CDR3 protein. The table has about 600,000 distinct CDR3 sequences, roughly a sixth seen once. The source material was blood. These receptor sequences come from a woman aged 40 to 50 with Graves' ophthalmopathy. Each CDR3 is given with its conserved first and last residue. A D gene is named only where the DNA matches it firmly. Rows may omit the clone size; those that give it use once, few, many or a size class.

j_call v_call clone_size d_call cdr3_nt cdr3_aa
TRBJ2-1 TRBV20-1 . TRBD2 TGCAGTCCCTGGGACGGACTAGCGAGCAATGAGCAGTTCTTC CSPWDGLASNEQFF
TRBJ1-6 TRBV28 many TRBD1 TGTGCCAGCAGTCCCCGGGGCAGGGGGGCCGTACGATCACCCCTCCACTTT CASSPRGRGAVRSPLHF
TRBJ2-7 TRBV4-1 few . TGCGCCAGCAGATCCCGGGACACCTCCTACGAGCAGTACTTC CASRSRDTSYEQYF
TRBJ1-6 TRBV28 few . TGTGCCAGCAGTCTACTCCGGGACACCTATAATTCACCCCTCCACTTT CASSLLRDTYNSPLHF
TRBJ1-3 TRBV20-1 few TRBD1 TGCAGTGCTAGAGGCACAGGACAGGGGTCTGGAAACACCATATATTTT CSARGTGQGSGNTIYF
TRBJ2-1 TRBV20-1 many TRBD1 TGCAGTGCCACCTTGGACAGGGACAATGAGCAGTTCTTC CSATLDRDNEQFF
TRBJ1-6 TRBV6-1 . TRBD1 TGTGCCAGCAGCCACCAACCGTCCGGGACAGTGTTACCCCTCCACTTT CASSHQPSGTVLPLHF
TRBJ2-6 TRBV27 many . TGTGCCAGCAGTCGTCGGGCTGGGGCCAACGTCCTGACTTTC CASSRRAGANVLTF
TRBJ1-5 TRBV18 many . TGTGCCAGCTCACCAGGTGCAGCGACTAGCAATCAGCCCCAGCATTTT CASSPGAATSNQPQHF
TRBJ1-6 TRBV27 few . TGTGCCAGCAGTTTAAAGGCGTATAATTCACCCCTCCACTTT CASSLKAYNSPLHF
TRBJ2-7 TRBV20-1 many TRBD1 TGCAGTGCTAGGGGGACAGCCGACTACGAGCAGTACTTC CSARGTADYEQYF
TRBJ1-1 TRBV20-1 many . TGCAGTGCTAGAGCGGGGGGAGGAATGAACACTGAAGCTTTCTTT CSARAGGGMNTEAFF
TRBJ2-7 TRBV3-1 many . TGTGCCAGCAGCCAAGAATGGAGCGAGCAGTACTTC CASSQEWSEQYF
TRBJ2-7 TRBV12-3/TRBV12-4 few TRBD1 TGTGCCAGCAGTATCGGACAGGGGGCAGCCTACGAGCAGTACTTC CASSIGQGAAYEQYF
TRBJ2-4 TRBV6-2/TRBV6-3 . . TGTGCCAGCAGAACGGGGGGCGCAGGGGACATTCAGTACTTC CASRTGGAGDIQYF
TRBJ1-2 TRBV28 . . TGTGCCAGCGGATCTAACTATGGCTACACCTTC CASGSNYGYTF
TRBJ2-7 TRBV6-1 few . TGTGCCAGCAGCGTGATTTGGGGGACCTACGAGCAGTACTTC CASSVIWGTYEQYF
TRBJ2-3 TRBV15 few . TGTGCCACCAGCAGAGATAGGATGCGGTCAGATACGCAGTATTTT CATSRDRMRSDTQYF
TRBJ1-1 TRBV6-2/TRBV6-3 few . TGTGCCAGCAGTTACGGGGGGGGTAACACTGAAGCTTTCTTT CASSYGGGNTEAFF
TRBJ2-5 TRBV5-1 . TRBD2 TGCGCCAGCAGCTTTTTAGCGGGGGTGAACCAAGAGACCCAGTACTTC CASSFLAGVNQETQYF
TRBJ2-1 TRBV5-1 . . TGCGCCAGCAGCTTGGGGCTAGAATTCGTCAATGAGCAGTTCTTC CASSLGLEFVNEQFF
TRBJ2-3 TRBV20-1 . TRBD2 TGCAGTGCTAGAGGACTAGCGGGAGGCCAGGGCACAGATACGCAGTATTTT CSARGLAGGQGTDTQYF
TRBJ1-2 TRBV7-9 few . TGTGCCAGCAGCGACACAGGGTACACTGGCTACACCTTC CASSDTGYTGYTF
TRBJ2-3 TRBV5-1 few . TGCGCCAGCACCGGCCGGGGGCCTTTCTACGATACGCAGTATTTT CASTGRGPFYDTQYF
TRBJ2-7 TRBV20-1 many TRBD1 TGCAGTGCTAGGACAGGGCATGACGAGCAGTACTTC CSARTGHDEQYF
TRBJ2-5 TRBV7-9 many . TGTGCCAGCAGCTCACCCAGGGCCGGGACAGAGACCCAGTACTTC CASSSPRAGTETQYF
TRBJ2-1 TRBV20-1 many TRBD2 TGCAGTGCGTTACTAGCGGATCTCTACAGTGAGCAGTTCTTC CSALLADLYSEQFF
TRBJ2-1 TRBV5-1 many . TGCGCCAGCAGCCCGACCCTGCAACAAGGGAGCAATGAGCAGTTCTTC CASSPTLQQGSNEQFF
TRBJ2-1 TRBV20-1 many . TGCAGTGCTAGAAGACTACCCCATGAGCAGTTCTTC CSARRLPHEQFF
TRBJ1-1 TRBV12-3/TRBV12-4 many . TGTGCCAGCAGCCCGGGACACCACACTGAAGCTTTCTTT CASSPGHHTEAFF
TRBJ2-5 TRBV11-2 few TRBD2 TGTGCCAGCAGCTTTACGGGACTAGCGGGATCTTTTAACTTC CASSFTGLAGSFNF
TRBJ2-5 TRBV20-1 . TRBD2 TGCAGTGCTAGAGTTGGGGGTGGCGGACTAGCGGGGGACCAAGAGACCCAGTACTTC CSARVGGGGLAGDQETQYF
TRBJ2-3 TRBV6-2/TRBV6-3 few TRBD2 TGTGCCAGCACCTATAGCGGGAGCGGGAGCACAGATACGCAGTATTTT CASTYSGSGSTDTQYF
TRBJ1-5 TRBV6-1 many TRBD1 TGTGCCAGCAGTAAAGGGACAGGGGATCAGCCCCAGCATTTT CASSKGTGDQPQHF
TRBJ2-3 TRBV9 few . TGTGCCAGCAGCCTGGCAGGGGGGTCCGGGAATACGCAGTATTTT CASSLAGGSGNTQYF